This T cell receptor (beta chain) derives from a study of T cells in Graves' hyperthyroidism and ophthalmopathy. RNA transcripts served as the template for amplifying TCR beta CDR3 regions. An initial round of RT-PCR targeting the TCR CDR3 relied on the HTBI primer set. One entry per CDR3 protein results from TCRdb running MiXCR on the multiplex PCR reads. The profile covers 600,000 to 900,000 distinct CDR3 sequences, with about a sixth appearing a single time and around 7.7% taken by the ten largest. In its sample, this clonotype was seen many times. CDR1 and CDR2 (germline): SGHAT, FQNNGV. V lost 5 bases and J 6 bases, leaving 14 bases between the germline ends. This CDR3 is 13 amino acids long.

The TCR sequence derives from a man younger than 30 with Graves' hyperthyroidism. The J gene is TRBJ2-7, the V gene TRBV11-2; TRBD1 or TRBD2 may be the D gene (5 bases each). Specimen: blood. Here the CDR3 DNA reads TGTGCCAGCAGCGGGGACGGGGCCTCCGAGCAGTACTTC. Translated: CASSGDGASEQYF.